A single sample gave rise to the 27 T cell receptor beta chains below, sequenced in a study of shared clonotypes between healthy human individuals. CD45RO-negative, CCR7-selected cells formed the naive CD8 fraction, which excluded terminally differentiated effector memory CD45RA+ cells. Using immunoSEQ multiplex PCR, the repertoire was profiled, and TCRdb retains in-frame clones only, with some absent. The data show about 1,800,000 clones, about 95% seen once. The sequencing input was naive CD8+ T cells sorted from blood. The receptors come from a man aged 18 to 29 in good health.

The chain employs TRBV5-1 and TRBJ2-7; D gene ambiguous. Trimming stripped 0 bases from V and 4 bases from J, with 17 bases between. CDR3 length: 16 residues. The V gene's germline CDR1 is SGHRS and CDR2 YFSETQ. The CDR3 region has the DNA TGCGCCAGCAGCTTGGCCGAGGACCTGGGGTCGTACGAGCAGTACTTC. This sequence encodes CASSLAEDLGSYEQYF. Complete variable domain (other parts from reference TRBV5-1 and TRBJ2-7): KAGVTQTPRYLIKTRGQQVTLSCSPISGHRSVSWYQQTPGQGLQFLFEYFSETQRNKGNFPGRFSGRQFSNSRSEMNVSTLELGDSALYLCASSLAEDLGSYEQYFGPGTRLTVT.

The chain carries TRBV15 and TRBJ2-2; 10 positions match TRBD2. This CDR3 is 17 amino acids long. CDR1 is LNHNV and CDR2 is YYDKDF in the germline V gene (reference sequence). Trimming removed 0 bases from V and 2 bases from J; junction bases left unmatched: 3. Written as DNA, the CDR3 is TGTGCCACCAGCAGAGAGAGCGGGGGGGTTAACACCGGGGAGCTGTTTTTT. Translating it yields CATSRESGGVNTGELFF.

As to this clone: An end of the junction differs from the germline gene, which may be a read error. V and J are TRBV13 and TRBJ1-1; maybe TRBD1 (6 bases). The CDR3 runs 14 residues. CDR1 is PRHDT, CDR2 FYEKMQ, per germline (reference sequence). CDR3 DNA sequence: TGTGCCAGCAGCGTAGGTCGAGGGGGCACTGAAGCTTTCTTT. Translation gives CASSVGRGGTEAFF.

V gene TRBV28 combines with J gene TRBJ2-4; 7 nucleotides agree with TRBD2. After removal of 6 bases from V and 0 bases from J, the junction contained 5 bases not matched to a gene. Germline values: CDR1 MDHEN, CDR2 SYDVKM. This CDR3 has 15 amino acids. CDR3 in DNA: TGTGCCAGCAGGGGGAGGGGAGTAGCCAAAAACATTCAGTACTTC. It translates to CASRGRGVAKNIQYF.

V is TRBV7-6 and J is TRBJ1-2; a weak D match, TRBD1 (5 bases). The CDR3 runs to 15 residues. Trimming pared 3 bases from V and 3 bases from J, leaving 14 bases between. The V gene's germline CDR1 is SGHVS and CDR2 FNYEAQ. The chain's CDR3 is CASSLEVGGDYGYTF. The CDR3 nucleotides are TGTGCCAGCAGCTTGGAGGTCGGGGGAGACTATGGCTACACCTTC.

The V call is TRBV4-1, the J call TRBJ1-2; D is perhaps TRBD1 (6 bases). Germline values: CDR1 MGHRA, CDR2 YSYEKL. The CDR3 contains 17 residues. The ends were cut back, 4 bases at V and 5 bases at J, with 23 bases in the middle. The CDR3 DNA reads as TGCGCCAGCAGCCCCGGTGTTGAGGACTACAGGGCTTATGGCTACACCTTC. Protein product: CASSPGVEDYRAYGYTF.

In the case of this clone: Different DNA sequences within this sample yield the same CDR3. The chain combines TRBV4-1 with TRBJ2-7; D ambiguous. The V gene's germline CDR1 is MGHRA and CDR2 YSYEKL. The CDR3 length is 14 residues. The germline V and J ends were trimmed by 3 bases and 2 bases, with 11 bases remaining between them. This chain's CDR3 is CASSQGTTTYEQYF. CDR3 DNA sequence: TGCGCCAGCAGCCAGGGCACCACTACCTACGAGCAGTACTTC.

The chain uses TRBV2 and TRBJ2-3; tentative D call: TRBD2 (5 bases). The germline CDR1 and CDR2 sequences are SNHLY and FYNNEI. This CDR3 region has 15 residues. V was clipped by 5 bases and J by 2 bases, with 14 bases between them. DNA for the CDR3: TGTGCCAGCAGTAGAGGGAAGCTCCCCACAGATACGCAGTATTTT. Protein sequence: CASSRGKLPTDTQYF.

The CDR3 nucleotides are TGTGCCAGCAGCTCGCCCCCGGACAGAGAGAGTTCCTACGAGCAGTACTTC. Protein: CASSSPPDRESSYEQYF. This rearrangement joins TRBV7-9 to TRBJ2-7, with a tentative D call TRBD1 (6 bases). Germline V lookup: CDR1 SEHNR, CDR2 FQNEAQ (reference sequence). Trimming stripped 4 bases from V and 1 base from J, with 20 bases between. CDR3 length equals 17 residues. The whole variable domain, remainder taken from reference TRBV7-9 and TRBJ2-7, is DTGVSQNPRHKITKRGQNVTFRCDPISEHNRLYWYRQTLGQGPEFLTYFQNEAQLEKSRLLSDRFSAERPKGSFSTLEIQRTEQGDSAMYLCASSSPPDRESSYEQYFGPGTRLTVT.

The CDR3 nucleotides are TGTGCCAGCAGCTTAGTAACGGGGGGGCAGGAACAAGAGACCCAGTACTTC. Translated, it gives CASSLVTGGQEQETQYF. The V call is TRBV7-8, the J call TRBJ2-5, with 8 bases that match TRBD2. J gave up 2 bases and V 1 base, and 9 bases lay outside the gene matches. The germline V gene encodes CDR1 SGHVS and CDR2 FQNEAQ. The CDR3 length is 17 residues.

The chain links TRBV6-5 to TRBJ2-3; possible D gene TRBD2, 5 bases. This CDR3 contains 14 residues. The germline gives CDR1 MNHEY, CDR2 SVGAGI. Trimming removed 0 bases at V and 13 bases at J, with 17 bases between. This chain's CDR3 is CASSYSNEADREYF. DNA for the CDR3: TGTGCCAGCAGTTACTCGAATGAAGCGGACCGGGAGTATTTT.

The V gene is TRBV7-8, the J gene TRBJ2-5; TRBD2 matches 7 bases. CDR3 length equals 16 residues. Trimming took 3 bases from V and 4 from J; bases not matched to a gene: 11. Germline CDR1 and CDR2: SGHVS and FQNEAQ. The CDR3 nucleotides read TGTGCCAGCAGCTTGGTCTTGGGAGGGCAGACAGAGACCCAGTACTTC. Protein: CASSLVLGGQTETQYF.

The V and J genes are TRBV28 and TRBJ1-2; possible D gene TRBD1, 6 bases. The CDR3 spans 12 residues. Germline CDR1 reads MDHEN; CDR2 reads SYDVKM. V dropped 6 bases and J dropped 4 bases, with 9 bases sitting between them. This chain's CDR3 is CASSGRGYGYTF. For the CDR3, the DNA is TGTGCCAGCAGCGGCAGGGGCTATGGCTACACCTTC.

The CDR3 sequence is CASSPASGSYEQYF. Here the CDR3 DNA reads TGCGCCAGCAGCCCGGCTAGCGGGTCCTACGAGCAGTACTTC. The J gene is TRBJ2-7, the V gene TRBV4-3, with 8 nucleotides matching TRBD2. V dropped 4 bases and J dropped 1; count of bases not matched to a gene: 3. This CDR3 region has 14 residues. The V gene's germline CDR1 is LGHNA and CDR2 YSLEER.

The CDR3 DNA reads as TGTGCCAGCAGCTTGGGGGACGTTACGTACGAGCAGTACTTC. This gives the protein CASSLGDVTYEQYF. The rearrangement joins TRBV5-6 to TRBJ2-7; either TRBD1 or TRBD2 may supply D (5 bases each). Trimming shortened V by 0 bases and J by 4 bases, and 11 bases separated the two germline ends. CDR1 is SGHDT, CDR2 YYEEEE, per germline. This CDR3 comprises 14 residues. The full variable domain, in which reference TRBV5-6 and TRBJ2-7 provide the parts outside the CDR3, is DAGVTQSPTHLIKTRGQQVTLRCSPKSGHDTVSWYQQALGQGPQFIFQYYEEEERQRGNFPDRFSGHQFPNYSSELNVNALLLGDSALYLCASSLGDVTYEQYFGPGTRLTVT.

This chain links TRBV28 with TRBJ1-4; D is unclear. This CDR3 has 16 residues. CDR1 MDHEN and CDR2 SYDVKM come from the germline V gene. Trimming pared 2 bases from V and 6 bases from J, leaving 16 bases between. The CDR3 loop reads CASSLPTYGTHEKLFF. For the CDR3, the DNA is TGTGCCAGCAGTTTACCGACATACGGCACCCATGAAAAACTGTTTTTT.

V usage is TRBV5-1 and J usage is TRBJ2-7; D is ambiguous. The CDR3 is 12 residues long. Germline values: CDR1 SGHRS, CDR2 YFSETQ. Trimming removed 1 base from V and 0 bases from J, with 2 bases in between. In DNA, the CDR3 is TGCGCCAGCAGCTTGCCCTCCTACGAGCAGTACTTC. The encoded protein is CASSLPSYEQYF.

This chain links TRBV19 with TRBJ2-1; 11 bases are shared with TRBD2. CDR1 is LNHDA and CDR2 is SQIVND in the germline V gene (reference sequence). The CDR3 is 15 amino acids. The V and J ends lost 3 bases and 6 bases, in that order; junction bases with no gene match: 4. The CDR3 reads CASSIVAGGANEQFF. The CDR3 DNA reads TGTGCCAGTAGTATCGTAGCGGGAGGGGCCAATGAGCAGTTCTTC.

Only one count was recorded for this clone. The rearrangement uses TRBV5-6 and TRBJ1-2; D unresolved. This CDR3 contains 14 residues. From germline, CDR1 is SGHDT and CDR2 YYEEEE. V lost 0 bases to trimming and J lost 4 bases, with 10 bases between them. CDR3: CASSLGEKAYGYTF. Written as DNA, the CDR3 is TGTGCCAGCAGCTTGGGGGAAAAAGCCTATGGCTACACCTTC.

The genes are TRBV7-9 and TRBJ2-1; 7 bases map to TRBD1. Germline lookup yields CDR1 SEHNR and CDR2 FQNEAQ (reference sequence). The CDR3 runs to 15 residues. The J segment lost 3 bases and the V segment lost 5 bases, leaving 7 bases of the junction unmatched. CDR3 loop: CASSLSGQVYNEQFF. Here the CDR3 DNA reads TGTGCCAGCAGCCTCTCCGGACAGGTCTACAATGAGCAGTTCTTC.

The rearrangement uses TRBV11-2 and TRBJ1-2; the match to TRBD1 covers 11 bases. The V gene end was trimmed by 4 bases and the J gene end by 3 bases; junction bases not matched to a gene: 4. The CDR3 runs 15 residues. From germline, CDR1 is SGHAT and CDR2 FQNNGV. The CDR3 loop reads CASSSGGQGDYGYTF. The CDR3 region has the DNA TGTGCCAGCAGCTCGGGGGGACAGGGGGACTATGGCTACACCTTC.

The chain carries TRBV5-4 and TRBJ2-2; D is perhaps TRBD1 or TRBD2 (7 bases each). The germline CDR1 and CDR2 sequences are SGHNT and YYREEE (reference sequence). The CDR3 contains 15 residues. V was shortened by 4 bases and J by 6 bases, with 16 bases between the two germline ends. The CDR3 loop reads CASSPAGGLPGELFF. The CDR3 coding sequence is TGTGCCAGCAGCCCGGCAGGGGGACTACCCGGGGAGCTGTTTTTT. The full variable domain, rest sourced from reference TRBV5-4 and TRBJ2-2, is ETGVTQSPTHLIKTRGQQVTLRCSSQSGHNTVSWYQQALGQGPQFIFQYYREEENGRGNFPPRFSGLQFPNYSSELNVNALELDDSALYLCASSPAGGLPGELFFGEGSRLTVL.

This clone was recorded only once. This chain uses TRBV7-6 with TRBJ2-3, with D maybe TRBD2 (6 bases). Trimming shortened V by 5 bases and J by 2 bases, and 17 bases separated the two germline ends. This CDR3 is 16 amino acids long. Germline assignment: CDR1 SGHVS and CDR2 FNYEAQ. The CDR3 loop reads CASSPTSGPLTDTQYF. The CDR3 DNA reads as TGTGCCAGCAGCCCAACGAGCGGGCCTCTCACAGATACGCAGTATTTT.

Only a few counts were recorded for this clone. The chain uses TRBV7-2 and TRBJ2-5; 13 bases agree with TRBD2. Trimming removed 6 bases from V and 5 bases from J; junction bases left unmatched: 9. The CDR3 has 16 amino acids. In germline, CDR1 is SGHTA, CDR2 FQGNSA. CDR3 sequence (DNA): TGTGCCAGCAGTCTACTAGCGGGAGGGCCTAGGGAGACCCAGTACTTC. Protein product: CASSLLAGGPRETQYF.

V is TRBV30 and J is TRBJ2-7; weak D call: TRBD1 (6 bases). CDR1 is GTSNPN, CDR2 SVGIG, per germline (reference sequence). Trimming pared 3 bases from V and 3 bases from J, leaving 15 bases between. The CDR3 is made up of 14 amino acids. The CDR3 spells CAWRGRQVHYEQYF. The CDR3 coding sequence is TGTGCCTGGAGAGGTAGACAGGTCCACTACGAGCAGTACTTC.

The chain couples TRBV1 to TRBJ2-3; no DNA check was done on the table's D call, TRBD2. TRBV1 is a documented pseudogene. The CDR3 is made up of 16 amino acids. CDR3 region: CTSSLSVGVIRDTQYF. The CDR3 nucleotides read TGCACCAGCAGCCTTAGCGTGGGAGTAATTAGAGATACGCAGTATTTT.

The chain couples TRBV7-2 to TRBJ2-7; perhaps TRBD2 as D (6 bases). Germline V gene lookup returns CDR1 SGHTA and CDR2 FQGNSA. This CDR3 is built from 12 residues. V lost 3 bases and J lost 5, with 8 bases in between. In nucleotides, the CDR3 is TGTGCCAGCAGCTTTAGCGGCGACGAGCAGTACTTC. Translating gives CASSFSGDEQYF.